This is a list of T cell receptor beta chains from one sample in a study of T cell responses to AZD1222 COVID-19 vaccine. Method: immunoSEQ multiplex PCR; TCRdb's copy keeps in-frame clones and lacks some. The sample contains around 150,000 clones, approximately 87% of which appear only once. The material was peripheral blood, obtained 28 days after the second AZD1222 dose. The receptors stem from an adult who received the AZD1222 COVID-19 vaccine. Both conserved end residues are part of each CDR3. A D gene is named only where the DNA matches it firmly. The listing skips clone size in some rows; elsewhere it reads once, few, many or a size class.

clone_size j_call v_call d_call cdr3_aa cdr3_nt
NA TRBJ2-7 TRBV5-4 TRBD2 CASSLAGLDLNEQYF TGTGCCAGCAGCTTGGCGGGACTAGATTTAAACGAGCAGTACTTC
NA TRBJ1-2 TRBV5-1 NA CASSLDRVNYGYTF TGCGCCAGCAGCTTGGACAGGGTTAACTATGGCTACACCTTC
NA TRBJ1-2 TRBV7-9 NA CASSFRQENGYTF TGTGCCAGCAGCTTTAGACAGGAGAATGGCTACACCTTC
few TRBJ1-2 TRBV11-2 NA CASSLVQGNYGYTF TGTGCCAGCAGCTTAGTTCAGGGTAACTATGGCTACACCTTC
NA TRBJ1-5 TRBV19 NA CASNWEDSNQPQHF TGTGCCAGTAACTGGGAAGATAGCAATCAGCCCCAGCATTTT
NA TRBJ2-5 TRBV6-5 TRBD2 CATRGEGETQYF TGTGCCACCAGAGGGGAGGGGGAGACCCAGTACTTC
NA TRBJ1-6 TRBV3-1/TRBV3-2 NA CASSQDFSFQLGSLHF TGTGCCAGCAGCCAAGATTTTTCCTTTCAACTGGGATCCCTCCACTTT
NA TRBJ1-1 TRBV4-1 NA CASSPTNTEAFF TGCGCCAGCAGCCCCACGAACACTGAAGCTTTCTTT
NA TRBJ1-5 TRBV6-6 NA CASSLLTGRPNQPQHF TGTGCCAGCAGCCTCTTAACGGGACGCCCCAATCAGCCCCAGCATTTT
NA TRBJ1-1 TRBV19 NA CASSIGLGAPTEAFF TGTGCCAGTAGTATCGGGTTGGGGGCTCCCACTGAAGCTTTCTTT
once TRBJ1-2 TRBV2 TRBD1 CASSDRTGGDYGYTF TGTGCCAGCAGTGATCGCACAGGGGGCGACTATGGCTACACCTTC
NA TRBJ2-7 TRBV5-1 NA CASSRDGQSYEQYF TGCGCCAGCAGCCGGGACGGACAGTCCTACGAGCAGTACTTC
NA TRBJ1-5 TRBV6-1 NA CASSVGYGASNQPQHF TGTGCCAGCAGTGTGGGATACGGGGCTAGCAATCAGCCCCAGCATTTT
once TRBJ1-5 TRBV20-1 NA CSASQLNQPQHF TGCAGTGCTAGTCAGCTTAATCAGCCCCAGCATTTT
NA TRBJ1-3 TRBV6-5 TRBD1 CASGTAISGNTIYF TGTGCCAGCGGGACAGCCATCTCTGGAAACACCATATATTTT
NA TRBJ2-5 TRBV19 TRBD2 CASSSTSGGHQETQYF TGTGCCAGTAGCTCGACTAGCGGGGGTCACCAAGAGACCCAGTACTTC
NA TRBJ2-7 TRBV7-8 NA CASSRRGYEQYF TGTGCCAGCAGCCGTAGAGGATACGAGCAGTACTTC
NA TRBJ1-1 TRBV5-4 NA CASSSTPSPEAFF TGTGCCAGCAGCTCGACTCCTTCCCCTGAAGCTTTCTTT
NA TRBJ2-7 TRBV29-1 NA CSAQTVGREQYF TGCAGCGCCCAGACAGTGGGGCGGGAGCAGTACTTC
NA TRBJ1-4 TRBV5-6 NA CASRRTRDRNEKLFF TGTGCCAGCAGGCGTACCCGGGACCGAAATGAAAAACTGTTTTTT
NA TRBJ2-1 TRBV7-9 TRBD1 CAGYRGDGLVNEQFF TGTGCCGGTTACAGGGGTGACGGATTAGTCAATGAGCAGTTCTTC
NA TRBJ2-1 TRBV19 TRBD2 CASRNRGSGGSNEQFF TGTGCCAGTCGCAACCGGGGTAGCGGGGGGTCCAATGAGCAGTTCTTC
once TRBJ1-2 TRBV7-2 NA CASSWGDQRGGYTF TGTGCCAGCAGCTGGGGAGACCAACGAGGGGGCTACACCTTC
once TRBJ1-2 TRBV5-1 TRBD1 CASSTGTGNGYTF TGCGCCAGCAGCACCGGGACAGGAAATGGCTACACCTTC
NA TRBJ1-1 TRBV6-5 NA CASRVLGMNTEAFF TGTGCCAGCAGGGTACTGGGGATGAACACTGAAGCTTTCTTT